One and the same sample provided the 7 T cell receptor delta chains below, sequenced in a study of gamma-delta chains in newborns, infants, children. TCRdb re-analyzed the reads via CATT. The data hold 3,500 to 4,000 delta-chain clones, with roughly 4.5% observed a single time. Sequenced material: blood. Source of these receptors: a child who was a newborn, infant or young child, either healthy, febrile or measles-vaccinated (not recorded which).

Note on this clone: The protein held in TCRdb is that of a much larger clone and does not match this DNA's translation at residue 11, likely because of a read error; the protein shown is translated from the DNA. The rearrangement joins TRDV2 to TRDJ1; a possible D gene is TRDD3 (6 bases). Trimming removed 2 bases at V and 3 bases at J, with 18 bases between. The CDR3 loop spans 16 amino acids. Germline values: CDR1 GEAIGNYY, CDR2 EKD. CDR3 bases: TGTGCCTGTGACATCCTGGGGACACCGAACGCCGATAAACTCATCTTT. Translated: CACDILGTPNADKLIF.

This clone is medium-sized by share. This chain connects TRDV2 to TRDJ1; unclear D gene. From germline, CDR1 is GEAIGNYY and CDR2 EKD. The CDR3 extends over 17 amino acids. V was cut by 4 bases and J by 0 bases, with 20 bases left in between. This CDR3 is CACENLKRVAYTDKLIF. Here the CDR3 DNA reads TGTGCCTGTGAGAACTTAAAACGAGTCGCGTACACCGATAAACTCATCTTT.

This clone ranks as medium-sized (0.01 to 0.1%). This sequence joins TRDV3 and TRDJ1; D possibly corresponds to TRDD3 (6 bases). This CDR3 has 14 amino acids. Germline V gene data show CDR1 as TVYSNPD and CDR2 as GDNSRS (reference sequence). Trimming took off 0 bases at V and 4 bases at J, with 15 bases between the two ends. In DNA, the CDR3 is TGTGCCTTTAGTTTTTCGCGGGGATTCGATAAACTCATCTTT. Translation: CAFSFSRGFDKLIF.

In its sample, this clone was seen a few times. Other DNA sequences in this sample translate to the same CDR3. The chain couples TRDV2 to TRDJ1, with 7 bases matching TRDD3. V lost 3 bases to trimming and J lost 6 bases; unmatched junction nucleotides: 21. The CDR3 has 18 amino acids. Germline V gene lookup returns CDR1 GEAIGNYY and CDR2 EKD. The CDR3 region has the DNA TGTGCCTGTGACCCACTCGGGGATAGAGGAGGATTAAGGAATAAACTCATCTTT. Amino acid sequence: CACDPLGDRGGLRNKLIF.

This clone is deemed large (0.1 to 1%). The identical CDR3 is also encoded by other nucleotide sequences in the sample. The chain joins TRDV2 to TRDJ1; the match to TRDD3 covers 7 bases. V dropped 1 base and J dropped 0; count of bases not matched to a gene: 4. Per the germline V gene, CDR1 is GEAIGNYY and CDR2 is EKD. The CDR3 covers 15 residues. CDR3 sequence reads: CACDTLGMNTDKLIF. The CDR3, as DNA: TGTGCCTGTGACACACTGGGGATGAACACCGATAAACTCATCTTT.

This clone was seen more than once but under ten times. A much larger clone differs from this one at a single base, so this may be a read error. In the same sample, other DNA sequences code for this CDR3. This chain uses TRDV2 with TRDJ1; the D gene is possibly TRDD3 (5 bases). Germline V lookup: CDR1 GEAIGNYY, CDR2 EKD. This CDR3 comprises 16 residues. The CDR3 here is CACEPMVGSFTDKLIF. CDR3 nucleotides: TGTGCCTGTGAGCCAATGGTGGGGTCCTTTACCGATAAACTCATCTTC.

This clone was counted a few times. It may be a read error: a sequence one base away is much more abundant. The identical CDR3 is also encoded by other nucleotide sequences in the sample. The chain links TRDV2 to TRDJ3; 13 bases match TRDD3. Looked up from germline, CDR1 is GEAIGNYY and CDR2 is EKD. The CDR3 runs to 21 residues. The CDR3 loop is CACDPVLGDTISSWDTRQMFF. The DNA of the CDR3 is TGTGCCTGTGACCCCGTACTGGGGGATACGATCAGCTCCTGGGACACCCGACAGATGTTTTTT.